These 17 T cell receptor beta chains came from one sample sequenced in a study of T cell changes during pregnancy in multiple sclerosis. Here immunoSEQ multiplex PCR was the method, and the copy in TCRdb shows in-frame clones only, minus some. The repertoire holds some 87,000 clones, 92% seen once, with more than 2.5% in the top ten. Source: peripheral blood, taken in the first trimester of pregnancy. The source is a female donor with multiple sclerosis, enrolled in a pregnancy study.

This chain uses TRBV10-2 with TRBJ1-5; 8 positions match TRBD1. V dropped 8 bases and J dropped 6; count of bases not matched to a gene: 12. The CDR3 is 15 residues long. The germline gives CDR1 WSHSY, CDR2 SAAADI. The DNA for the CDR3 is TGCGCCAGCGGGGTGAATCAGGGGGCGGGTCAGCCCCAGCATTTT. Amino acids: CASGVNQGAGQPQHF.

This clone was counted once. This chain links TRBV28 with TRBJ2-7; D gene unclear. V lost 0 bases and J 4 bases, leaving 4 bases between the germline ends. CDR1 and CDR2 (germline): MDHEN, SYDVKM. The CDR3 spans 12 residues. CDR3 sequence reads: CASSLWQYEQYF. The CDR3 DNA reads TGTGCCAGCAGTTTATGGCAGTACGAGCAGTACTTC.

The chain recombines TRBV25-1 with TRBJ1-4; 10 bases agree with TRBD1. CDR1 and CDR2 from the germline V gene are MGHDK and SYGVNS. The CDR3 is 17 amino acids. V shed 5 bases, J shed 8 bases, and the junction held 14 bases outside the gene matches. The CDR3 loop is CASSRGQGLSRQEKLFF. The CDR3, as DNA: TGTGCCAGCAGTAGGGGACAGGGGCTGAGTCGGCAGGAAAAACTGTTTTTT. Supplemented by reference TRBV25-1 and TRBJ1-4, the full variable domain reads EADIYQTPRYLVIGTGKKITLECSQTMGHDKMYWYQQDPGMELHLIHYSYGVNSTEKGDLSSESTVSRIRTEHFPLTLESARPSHTSQYLCASSRGQGLSRQEKLFFGSGTQLSVL.

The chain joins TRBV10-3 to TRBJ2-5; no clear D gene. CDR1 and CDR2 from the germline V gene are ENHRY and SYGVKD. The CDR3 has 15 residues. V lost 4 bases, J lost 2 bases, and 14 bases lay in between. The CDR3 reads CAISVQATNQETQYF. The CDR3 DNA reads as TGTGCCATCAGTGTGCAGGCAACAAATCAAGAGACCCAGTACTTC.

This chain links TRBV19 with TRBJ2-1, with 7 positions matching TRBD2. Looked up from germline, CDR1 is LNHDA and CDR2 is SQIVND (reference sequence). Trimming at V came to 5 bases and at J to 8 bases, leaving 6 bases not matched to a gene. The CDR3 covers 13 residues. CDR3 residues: CASSPGLVDEQFF. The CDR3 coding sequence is TGTGCCAGTAGTCCTGGACTAGTGGATGAGCAGTTCTTC.

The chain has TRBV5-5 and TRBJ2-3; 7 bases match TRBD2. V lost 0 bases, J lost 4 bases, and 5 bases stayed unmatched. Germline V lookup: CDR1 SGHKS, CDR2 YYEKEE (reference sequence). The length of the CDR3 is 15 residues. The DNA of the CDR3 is TGTGCCAGCAGCTTGGACGAAGCGGGATCAGATACGCAGTATTTT. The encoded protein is CASSLDEAGSDTQYF.

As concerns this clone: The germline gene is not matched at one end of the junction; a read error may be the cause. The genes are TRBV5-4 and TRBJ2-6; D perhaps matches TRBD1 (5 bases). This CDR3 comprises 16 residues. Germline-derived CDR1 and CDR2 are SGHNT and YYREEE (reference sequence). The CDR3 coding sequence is TGTGCCAGCACCTTGGGGCAGGGTTCAGGGGCCAACGTCCTGACTTTC. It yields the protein CASTLGQGSGANVLTF.

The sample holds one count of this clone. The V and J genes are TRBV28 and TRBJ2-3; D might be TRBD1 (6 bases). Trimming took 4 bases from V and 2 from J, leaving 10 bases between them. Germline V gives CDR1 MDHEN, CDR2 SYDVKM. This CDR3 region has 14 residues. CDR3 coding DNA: TGTGCCAGCAGTTATAGACAGGCCACAGATACGCAGTATTTT. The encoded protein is CASSYRQATDTQYF.

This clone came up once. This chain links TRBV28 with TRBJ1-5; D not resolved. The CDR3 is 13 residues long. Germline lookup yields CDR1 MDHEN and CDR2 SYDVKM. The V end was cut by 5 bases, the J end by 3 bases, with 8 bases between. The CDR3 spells CASSLRYNQPQHF. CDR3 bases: TGTGCCAGCAGTCTTCGTTACAATCAGCCCCAGCATTTT.

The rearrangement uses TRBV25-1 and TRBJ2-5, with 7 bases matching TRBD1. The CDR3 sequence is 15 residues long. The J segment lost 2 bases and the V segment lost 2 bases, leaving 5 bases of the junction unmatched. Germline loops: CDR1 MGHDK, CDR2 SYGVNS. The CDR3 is CASSEDRALQETQYF. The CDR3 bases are TGTGCCAGCAGTGAAGACAGGGCCCTTCAAGAGACCCAGTACTTC. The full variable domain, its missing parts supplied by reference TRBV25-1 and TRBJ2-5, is EADIYQTPRYLVIGTGKKITLECSQTMGHDKMYWYQQDPGMELHLIHYSYGVNSTEKGDLSSESTVSRIRTEHFPLTLESARPSHTSQYLCASSEDRALQETQYFGPGTRLLVL.

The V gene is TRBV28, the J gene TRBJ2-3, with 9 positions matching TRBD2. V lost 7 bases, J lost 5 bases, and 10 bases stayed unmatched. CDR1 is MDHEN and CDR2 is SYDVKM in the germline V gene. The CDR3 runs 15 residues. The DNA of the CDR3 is TGTGCCAGCATCCTTAGGGCGGGAGGGGAAGATACGCAGTATTTT. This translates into CASILRAGGEDTQYF. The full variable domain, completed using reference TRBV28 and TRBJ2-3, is DVKVTQSSRYLVKRTGEKVFLECVQDMDHENMFWYRQDPGLGLRLIYFSYDVKMKEKGDIPEGYSVSREKKERFSLILESASTNQTSMYLCASILRAGGEDTQYFGPGTRLTVL.

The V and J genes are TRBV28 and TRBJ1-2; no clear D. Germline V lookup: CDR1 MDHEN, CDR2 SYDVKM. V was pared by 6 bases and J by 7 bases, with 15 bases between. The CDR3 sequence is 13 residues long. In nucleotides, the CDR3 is TGTGCCAGCAGGCCCCCGGGAGCGGGTGGCTACACCTTC. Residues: CASRPPGAGGYTF.

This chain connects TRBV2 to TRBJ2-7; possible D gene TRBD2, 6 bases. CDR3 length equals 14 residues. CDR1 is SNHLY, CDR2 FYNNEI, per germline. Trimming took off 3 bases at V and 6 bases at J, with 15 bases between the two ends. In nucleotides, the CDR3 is TGTGCCAGCAGTGACCCTACTAGCTTGTTCGAGCAGTACTTC. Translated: CASSDPTSLFEQYF. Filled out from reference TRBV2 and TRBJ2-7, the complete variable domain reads EPEVTQTPSHQVTQMGQEVILRCVPISNHLYFYWYRQILGQKVEFLVSFYNNEISEKSEIFDDQFSVERPDGSNFTLKIRSTKLEDSAMYFCASSDPTSLFEQYFGPGTRLTVT.

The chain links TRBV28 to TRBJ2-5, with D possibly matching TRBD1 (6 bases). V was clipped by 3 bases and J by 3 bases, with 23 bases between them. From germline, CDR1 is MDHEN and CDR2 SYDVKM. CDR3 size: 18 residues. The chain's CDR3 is CASSFRRLNRVVKETQYF. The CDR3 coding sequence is TGTGCCAGCAGTTTCAGGAGACTCAACAGGGTGGTCAAAGAGACCCAGTACTTC.

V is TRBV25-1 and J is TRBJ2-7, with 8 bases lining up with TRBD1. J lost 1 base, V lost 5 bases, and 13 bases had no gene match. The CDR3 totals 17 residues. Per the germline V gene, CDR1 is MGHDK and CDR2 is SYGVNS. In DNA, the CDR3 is TGTGCCAGCAGTAGCCCCGGCACAGGGGGGATATCCTACGAGCAGTACTTC. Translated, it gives CASSSPGTGGISYEQYF.

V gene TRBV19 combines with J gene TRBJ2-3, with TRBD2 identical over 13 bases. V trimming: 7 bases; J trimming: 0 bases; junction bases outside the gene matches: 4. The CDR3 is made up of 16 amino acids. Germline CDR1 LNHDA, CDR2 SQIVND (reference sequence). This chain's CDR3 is CASTALAGGSTDTQYF. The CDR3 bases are TGTGCCAGTACTGCACTAGCGGGAGGGAGCACAGATACGCAGTATTTT.

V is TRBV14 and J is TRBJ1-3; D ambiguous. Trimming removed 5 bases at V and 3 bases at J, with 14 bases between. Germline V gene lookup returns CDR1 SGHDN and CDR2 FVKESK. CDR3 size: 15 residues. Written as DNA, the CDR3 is TGTGCCAGCAGCTCCCCAGCCAGGATTGGAAACACCATATATTTT. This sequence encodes CASSSPARIGNTIYF.